The 24 T cell receptor beta chains below were found in one sample sequenced in a study of radiation and T cells in renal cell carcinoma. Time point specified: baseline pretreatment blood. Treatment indicated: 15 Gy SBRT to primary tumor, nephrectomy 4 weeks later. The repertoire was sequenced with immunoSEQ multiplex PCR; TCRdb's copy has only in-frame clones and lacks some. The table lists under 65,000 clones, over 70% of them singletons. This material consisted of blood, taken from a patient whose treatment included radiotherapy and nephrectomy. The receptors here all came from a man between 60 and 70 years old with renal cell carcinoma.

The chain has TRBV21-1 and TRBJ2-2; TRBD2, the table's D call, lacks a check against the DNA. TRBV21-1 is designated a pseudogene. The CDR3 totals 15 residues. CDR3 DNA sequence: TGTGCCAGCAGCAAAGTCGGACCGGCGGGCGGGGAGCTGTTTTTT. Protein: CASSKVGPAGGELFF.

V and J are TRBV29-1 and TRBJ1-1; 8 nucleotides match TRBD1. The trim removed 6 bases at V and 4 bases at J, leaving 10 bases unmatched. There are 14 residues in the CDR3. In germline, CDR1 is SQVTM, CDR2 ANQGSEA. CDR3 residues: CSVDDRGRVTEAFF. The CDR3 DNA sequence: TGCAGCGTGGATGACAGGGGAAGGGTCACTGAAGCTTTCTTT. Full variable domain (outside the CDR3, taken from reference TRBV29-1 and TRBJ1-1): SAVISQKPSRDICQRGTSLTIQCQVDSQVTMMFWYRQQPGQSLTLIATANQGSEATYESGFVIDKFPISRPNLTFSTLTVSNMSPEDSSIYLCSVDDRGRVTEAFFGQGTRLTVV.

This rearrangement joins TRBV7-9 to TRBJ2-5; a weak D match, TRBD2 (5 bases). This CDR3 is built from 15 residues. Germline lookup yields CDR1 SEHNR and CDR2 FQNEAQ (reference sequence). Trimming removed 1 base at V and 2 bases at J, with 11 bases between. The CDR3 DNA reads TGTGCCAGCAGCTTAGGGGGTCGGGGACAAGAGACCCAGTACTTC. It encodes CASSLGGRGQETQYF.

This chain connects TRBV7-3 to TRBJ2-2; D perhaps matches TRBD1 (6 bases). There are 14 residues in the CDR3. Germline-derived CDR1 and CDR2 are SGHTA and FQGTGA. V was shortened by 2 bases and J by 5 bases, with 9 bases between the two germline ends. The CDR3 bases are TGTGCCAGCAGCTTATCAGGGGATACCGGGGAGCTGTTTTTT. Residues: CASSLSGDTGELFF.

The chain links TRBV19 to TRBJ2-1, with 8 nucleotides matching TRBD2. Germline V lookup: CDR1 LNHDA, CDR2 SQIVND (reference sequence). V gave up 4 bases and J gave up 8 bases; unmatched junction bases: 13. CDR3 length: 16 residues. This chain's CDR3 is CASSTAGTRGFDEQFF. As DNA, the CDR3 is TGTGCCAGTAGTACGGCCGGGACTAGGGGGTTTGATGAGCAGTTCTTC.

The chain couples TRBV5-1 to TRBJ1-1, with unresolved D. The V end was cut by 4 bases, the J end by 0 bases, with 10 bases between. Looked up from germline, CDR1 is SGHRS and CDR2 is YFSETQ. This CDR3 spans 14 amino acids. The chain's CDR3 is CASSPDEMNTEAFF. The CDR3, as DNA: TGCGCCAGCAGCCCGGACGAAATGAACACTGAAGCTTTCTTT.

The V gene is TRBV28, the J gene TRBJ1-2; 11 bases are shared with TRBD1. Germline lookup yields CDR1 MDHEN and CDR2 SYDVKM. V was clipped by 6 bases and J by 4 bases; unmatched bases: 4. The CDR3 is 14 amino acids. This chain's CDR3 is CASSPGTGGYGYTF. For the CDR3, the DNA is TGTGCCAGCAGCCCCGGGACAGGGGGCTATGGCTACACCTTC.

In the case of this clone: Other DNA sequences of this sample code for an identical CDR3. The chain carries TRBV5-1 and TRBJ2-6, with D possibly matching TRBD1 (6 bases). This CDR3 is built from 16 residues. Deletions cut 1 base from V and 0 bases from J, with 8 bases between. The V gene's germline CDR1 is SGHRS and CDR2 YFSETQ. CDR3 sequence (DNA): TGCGCCAGCAGCTTGACAGGGACCTCTGGGGCCAACGTCCTGACTTTC. This translates into CASSLTGTSGANVLTF.

The rearrangement uses TRBV5-1 and TRBJ1-6, with D maybe TRBD1 (5 bases). The CDR3 is made up of 18 amino acids. V lost 2 bases to trimming and J lost 13 bases, with 28 bases between them. Germline-derived CDR1 and CDR2 are SGHRS and YFSETQ. CDR3 bases: TGCGCCAGCAGCTTAAATCCCGCGGGGGAGGAGCTAGCGTCCCCCCTCCACTTT. It encodes CASSLNPAGEELASPLHF.

The genes are TRBV19 and TRBJ2-3, with 10 nucleotides matching TRBD1. CDR3 length: 16 amino acids. CDR1 LNHDA and CDR2 SQIVND come from the germline V gene (reference sequence). J gave up 8 bases and V 5 bases, and 13 bases lay outside the gene matches. DNA for the CDR3: TGTGCCAGTAGTTGGCAGGGACAGGGGATTTCTCCTACGCAGTATTTT. Its protein product is CASSWQGQGISPTQYF.

The chain links TRBV5-1 to TRBJ2-3; 7 bases fit TRBD2. The germline gives CDR1 SGHRS, CDR2 YFSETQ. The CDR3 sequence is 16 residues long. V dropped 1 base and J dropped 0; count of bases not matched to a gene: 5. CDR3 DNA: TGCGCCAGCAGCTTGCCTAGCGGAACTAGCACAGATACGCAGTATTTT. Protein product: CASSLPSGTSTDTQYF.

The CDR3 loop is CASRPTAVLQQGTYEQYV. The CDR3 coding sequence is TGTGCAAGTCGGCCCACCGCCGTTCTTCAACAGGGTACCTACGAGCAGTACGTC. The chain is built from TRBV12-2 and TRBJ2-7; TRBD1 is taken as the D call from the table, unchecked against the DNA. TRBV12-2 has pseudogene status. The CDR3 runs to 18 residues.

The chain joins TRBV6-1 to TRBJ2-7, with D maybe TRBD2 (5 bases). Trimming stripped 4 bases from V and 4 bases from J, with 17 bases between. Germline values: CDR1 MNHNS, CDR2 SASEGT. The CDR3 has 15 residues. The CDR3, as DNA: TGTGCCAGCAGTGGGTGGGAAGGGAGCCAGTACGAGCAGTACTTC. It translates to CASSGWEGSQYEQYF.

In its sample, this clone was seen a few times. The rearrangement joins TRBV19 to TRBJ1-2; 7 bases map to TRBD1. The length of the CDR3 is 16 residues. Germline-derived CDR1 and CDR2 are LNHDA and SQIVND (reference sequence). With 5 bases clipped from V and 0 bases from J, the junction kept 9 bases outside the gene matches. The CDR3 loop is CASSARGDRANYGYTF. The CDR3 DNA reads as TGTGCCAGTAGTGCCAGGGGGGATCGAGCTAACTATGGCTACACCTTC.

This chain uses TRBV5-1 with TRBJ1-2; TRBD1 is a possible D gene (6 bases). The CDR3 length is 12 residues. The V and J ends lost 1 base and 8 bases respectively, with 9 bases between them. CDR1 SGHRS and CDR2 YFSETQ come from the germline V gene. This CDR3 reads CASSLNREGYTF. The CDR3 bases are TGCGCCAGCAGCTTGAACAGGGAGGGCTACACCTTC. The full variable domain, in which reference TRBV5-1 and TRBJ1-2 provide the parts outside the CDR3, is KAGVTQTPRYLIKTRGQQVTLSCSPISGHRSVSWYQQTPGQGLQFLFEYFSETQRNKGNFPGRFSGRQFSNSRSEMNVSTLELGDSALYLCASSLNREGYTFGSGTRLTVV.

The chain couples TRBV25-1 to TRBJ2-3, with D possibly being TRBD2 (5 bases). The germline V gene encodes CDR1 MGHDK and CDR2 SYGVNS. The CDR3 runs to 15 residues. V was cut by 2 bases and J by 1 base, with 10 bases left in between. CDR3 residues: CASSEGGGRTDTQYF. CDR3 sequence (DNA): TGTGCCAGCAGTGAAGGAGGCGGGCGCACAGATACGCAGTATTTT. The full variable domain, with the rest looked up from reference TRBV25-1 and TRBJ2-3, is EADIYQTPRYLVIGTGKKITLECSQTMGHDKMYWYQQDPGMELHLIHYSYGVNSTEKGDLSSESTVSRIRTEHFPLTLESARPSHTSQYLCASSEGGGRTDTQYFGPGTRLTVL.

The J gene is TRBJ1-5, the V gene TRBV12-2; TRBD1, the table's D call, was not compared with the DNA. TRBV12-2 is termed a pseudogene. This CDR3 region has 14 residues. For the CDR3, the DNA is TGTGCAAGTCGCTTAGCCCTGGACATTCAGCCCCAGCATTTT. The encoded protein is CASRLALDIQPQHF.

The chain links TRBV10-3 to TRBJ1-2, with D tentatively TRBD1 (5 bases). The CDR3 spans 18 residues. CDR1 ENHRY and CDR2 SYGVKD come from the germline V gene. V was shortened by 3 bases and J by 0 bases, with 20 bases between the two germline ends. The CDR3 here is CAISDGGGGVSSNYGYTF. CDR3 DNA: TGTGCCATCAGTGATGGTGGGGGGGGAGTGTCCTCTAACTATGGCTACACCTTC.

The chain combines TRBV11-3 with TRBJ1-4, with a weak D call TRBD1 (6 bases). Germline CDR1 reads SGHNT; CDR2 reads YENEEA. V was clipped by 1 base and J by 5 bases, with 11 bases between them. The CDR3 covers 15 residues. The CDR3 spells CASSLGRQGNEKLFF. In DNA form, the CDR3 reads TGTGCCAGCAGCTTAGGGCGGCAGGGGAATGAAAAACTGTTTTTT. The full variable domain, completed using reference TRBV11-3 and TRBJ1-4, is EAGVVQSPRYKIIEKKQPVAFWCNPISGHNTLYWYLQNLGQGPELLIRYENEEAVDDSQLPKDRFSAERLKGVDSTLKIQPAELGDSAVYLCASSLGRQGNEKLFFGSGTQLSVL.

The chain has TRBV29-1 and TRBJ1-1; D call uncertain. CDR3 size: 12 residues. V was trimmed by 4 bases and J by 0 bases, leaving 6 bases between them. The germline CDR1 and CDR2 sequences are SQVTM and ANQGSEA. CDR3 bases: TGCAGCGTTGGCCGGGTGAACACTGAAGCTTTCTTT. It yields the protein CSVGRVNTEAFF.

This clone was counted only a few times. The chain is built from TRBV10-1 and TRBJ1-1, with 7 bases that match TRBD1. CDR3 size: 13 residues. Per the germline V gene, CDR1 is WNHNN and CDR2 is SYGVQD (reference sequence). The J segment lost 7 bases and the V segment lost 6 bases, leaving 8 bases of the junction unmatched. CDR3 protein: CASSKVRDSEAFF. The DNA of the CDR3 is TGCGCCAGCAGCAAAGTCCGGGACAGTGAAGCTTTCTTT.

The chain joins TRBV28 to TRBJ2-2; a weak D match, TRBD2 (5 bases). Germline V gives CDR1 MDHEN, CDR2 SYDVKM. Trimming took off 5 bases at V and 6 bases at J, with 10 bases between the two ends. The CDR3 is made up of 13 amino acids. CDR3 DNA sequence: TGTGCCAGCAGTGAAACTAGGCCCGGGGAGCTGTTTTTT. Its translation is CASSETRPGELFF.

This sequence joins TRBV6-6 and TRBJ1-4, with TRBD1 identical over 9 bases. With 5 bases clipped from V and 8 bases from J, the junction kept 6 bases outside the gene matches. This CDR3 comprises 14 residues. Germline V gives CDR1 MNHNY, CDR2 SVGAGI (reference sequence). CDR3 residues: CASSEDRGGEKLFF. CDR3 coding DNA: TGTGCCAGCAGTGAGGACAGGGGTGGCGAAAAACTGTTTTTT.

The chain employs TRBV6-4 and TRBJ2-3; D unresolved. The CDR3 length is 15 residues. V was cut by 0 bases and J by 5 bases, with 12 bases left in between. CDR1 is MRHNA, CDR2 SNTAGT, per germline. The CDR3 region is CASSDSVLSGDTQYF. In DNA, the CDR3 is TGTGCCAGCAGTGACTCAGTCCTTTCGGGAGATACGCAGTATTTT.